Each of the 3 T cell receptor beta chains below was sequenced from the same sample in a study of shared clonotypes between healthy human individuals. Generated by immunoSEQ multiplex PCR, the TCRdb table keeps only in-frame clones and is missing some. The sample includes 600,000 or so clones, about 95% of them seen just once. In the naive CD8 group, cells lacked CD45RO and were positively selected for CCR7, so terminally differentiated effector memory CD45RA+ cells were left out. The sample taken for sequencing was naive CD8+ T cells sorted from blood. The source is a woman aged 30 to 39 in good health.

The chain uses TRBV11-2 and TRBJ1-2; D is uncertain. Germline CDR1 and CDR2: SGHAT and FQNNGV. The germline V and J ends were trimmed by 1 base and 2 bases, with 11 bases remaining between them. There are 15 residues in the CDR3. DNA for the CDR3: TGTGCCAGCAGCTTAGTTATGGAGGAGAACTATGGCTACACCTTC. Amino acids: CASSLVMEENYGYTF.

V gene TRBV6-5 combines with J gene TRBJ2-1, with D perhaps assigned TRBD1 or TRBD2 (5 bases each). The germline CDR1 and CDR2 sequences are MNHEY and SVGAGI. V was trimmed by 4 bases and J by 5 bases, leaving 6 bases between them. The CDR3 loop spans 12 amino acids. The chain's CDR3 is CASSWGNNEQFF. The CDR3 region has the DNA TGTGCCAGCAGTTGGGGGAACAATGAGCAGTTCTTC.

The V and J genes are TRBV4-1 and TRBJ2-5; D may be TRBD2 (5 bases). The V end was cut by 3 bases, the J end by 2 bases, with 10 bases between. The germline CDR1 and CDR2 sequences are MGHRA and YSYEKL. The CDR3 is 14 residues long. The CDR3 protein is CASSQFSVQETQYF. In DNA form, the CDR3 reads TGCGCCAGCAGCCAGTTTAGCGTTCAAGAGACCCAGTACTTC.